These 31 T cell receptor beta chains share one sample of origin, sequenced in a study of blood T cells in healthy people across ages. Next came a second PCR, run for about 7 to 12 cycles, which used a sample-barcoded 5' primer along with a J-beta primer mix. TCRdb used MiXCR to reprocess the 5' RACE reads, holding one entry per CDR3 protein. This table holds hundreds of thousands of distinct CDR3 sequences, approximately 59% found once. The sample comprised blood. All receptors derive from a man between 25 and 39 years old in good health.

This clonotype was observed a single time. J is TRBJ1-1 and V is TRBV4-2; maybe TRBD1 (6 bases). Trimming removed 0 bases at V and 11 bases at J, with 10 bases between. Per germline, CDR1 LGHNA and CDR2 YNFKEQ. The CDR3 is 12 residues long. The CDR3: CASSQEGQVAFF. For the CDR3, the DNA is TGTGCCAGCAGCCAAGAGGGACAAGTTGCTTTCTTT.

This rearrangement joins TRBV13 to TRBJ1-4; 8 nucleotides match TRBD1. Trimming took 5 bases from V and 5 from J; bases not matched to a gene: 7. The CDR3 runs to 15 residues. Germline V CDR1 and CDR2: PRHDT, FYEKMQ (reference sequence). CDR3 residues: CASSTTGAVNEKLFF. The CDR3 DNA follows: TGTGCCAGCAGCACGACAGGGGCCGTCAATGAAAAACTGTTTTTT.

The chain uses TRBV13 and TRBJ2-7; 9 bases fit TRBD2. Germline lookup yields CDR1 PRHDT and CDR2 FYEKMQ (reference sequence). V shed 5 bases and J 5 bases; nucleotides not matched to a gene: 16. There are 17 residues in the CDR3. The CDR3 nucleotides read TGTGCCAGCAGCCCCTTCCAGACTAGCGGTCTCCCTAACGAGCAGTACTTC. This codes for CASSPFQTSGLPNEQYF.

The rearrangement uses TRBV9 and TRBJ2-3; unclear D gene. The germline V gene has CDR1 SGDLS and CDR2 YYNGEE. V shed 1 base and J shed 6 bases, with 9 bases lying between them. This CDR3 is 13 amino acids long. CDR3 protein: CASSVREFDTQYF. DNA of the CDR3: TGTGCCAGCAGCGTACGTGAGTTCGATACGCAGTATTTT.

The rearrangement links TRBV15 to TRBJ1-4; no definite D call. Trimming shortened V by 0 bases and J by 2 bases, and 10 bases separated the two germline ends. Germline-derived CDR1 and CDR2 are LNHNV and YYDKDF (reference sequence). This CDR3 is 16 amino acids long. In DNA form, the CDR3 reads TGTGCCACCAGCAGAGATCGCGGTAGGACTAATGAAAAACTGTTTTTT. Protein product: CATSRDRGRTNEKLFF.

The V and J genes are TRBV15 and TRBJ2-3; maybe TRBD1 (5 bases). There are 14 residues in the CDR3. CDR1 is LNHNV, CDR2 YYDKDF, per germline (reference sequence). V was cut by 5 bases and J by 4 bases, with 13 bases left in between. The CDR3 nucleotides are TGTGCCACCAGCTTTACCCAGGGTGCAGATACGCAGTATTTT. Translating it yields CATSFTQGADTQYF.

The chain has TRBV20-1 and TRBJ2-4; the match to TRBD1 covers 9 bases. Germline trimming cut 8 bases from V and 9 bases from J; bases unmatched to any gene: 8. The CDR3 is 12 amino acids. The V gene's germline CDR1 is DFQATT and CDR2 SNEGSKA (reference sequence). CDR3 sequence: CSPRDRERIQYF. CDR3 nucleotide sequence: TGCAGTCCGAGGGACAGGGAACGCATTCAGTACTTC.

V is TRBV14 and J is TRBJ2-1; possibly TRBD2 for D (6 bases). CDR1 is SGHDN, CDR2 FVKESK, per germline. The ends were cut back, 4 bases at V and 3 bases at J, with 13 bases in the middle. This CDR3 contains 15 residues. Here the CDR3 reads CASSPLIADYNEQFF. Written as DNA, the CDR3 is TGTGCCAGCAGCCCCCTTATAGCGGACTACAATGAGCAGTTCTTC. Together with reference TRBV14 and TRBJ2-1, the CDR3 gives the full variable domain: EAGVTQFPSHSVIEKGQTVTLRCDPISGHDNLYWYRRVMGKEIKFLLHFVKESKQDESGMPNNRFLAERTGGTYSTLKVQPAELEDSGVYFCASSPLIADYNEQFFGPGTRLTVL.

This chain links TRBV7-2 with TRBJ2-2, with D possibly being TRBD1 or TRBD2 (5 bases each). Per the germline V gene, CDR1 is SGHTA and CDR2 is FQGNSA. The CDR3 loop spans 14 amino acids. V was shortened by 7 bases and J by 8 bases, with 17 bases between the two germline ends. As DNA, the CDR3 is TGTGCCAGCACCGCCTCTCGGGGCGGGGGGGAGCTGTTTTTT. Translated: CASTASRGGGELFF.

The gene calls are TRBV15 and TRBJ2-3; D is unresolved. This CDR3 comprises 14 residues. Trimming stripped 1 base from V and 9 bases from J, with 14 bases between. Germline V gene data show CDR1 as LNHNV and CDR2 as YYDKDF (reference sequence). The CDR3 DNA reads as TGTGCCACCAGCAGAGGAGTCGGCTTGGGCACGCAGTATTTT. It specifies CATSRGVGLGTQYF.

This chain connects TRBV28 to TRBJ2-7; 8 nucleotides match TRBD1. V shed 10 bases, J shed 0 bases, and the junction held 8 bases outside the gene matches. Germline CDR1 MDHEN, CDR2 SYDVKM. The CDR3 contains 14 residues. The DNA for the CDR3 is TGTGCCACCTTGAGGACAGGGCGCTCCTACGAGCAGTACTTC. It codes for CATLRTGRSYEQYF.

This chain connects TRBV11-3 to TRBJ2-4; TRBD1 aligns across 8 bases. The J call may be faulty, since TRBJ2-7 better matches the DNA end. The CDR3 is made up of 15 amino acids. Germline V lookup: CDR1 SGHNT, CDR2 YENEEA. This CDR3 reads CASSSGQATFYEQYF. The CDR3 DNA is TGTGCCAGCAGCTCGGGACAGGCCACCTTCTACGAGCAGTACTTC.

This sequence joins TRBV7-2 and TRBJ1-4; D possibly corresponds to TRBD1 (5 bases). V lost 4 bases and J 3 bases, leaving 12 bases between the germline ends. CDR1 is SGHTA and CDR2 is FQGNSA in the germline V gene. The CDR3 runs to 15 residues. The CDR3 spells CASSSQVGANEKLFF. The DNA of the CDR3 is TGTGCCAGCAGCTCCCAGGTGGGGGCTAATGAAAAACTGTTTTTT.

V gene TRBV20-1 combines with J gene TRBJ2-3; D not resolved. V was pared by 0 bases and J by 2 bases, with 21 bases between. Germline CDR1 and CDR2: DFQATT and SNEGSKA (reference sequence). CDR3 size: 18 residues. CDR3 loop: CSARDPTSAVVYTDTQYF. CDR3 coding DNA: TGCAGTGCTAGAGATCCCACTTCGGCAGTAGTCTACACAGATACGCAGTATTTT.

The chain employs TRBV7-2 and TRBJ2-5; TRBD1 matches 9 bases. The J segment lost 4 bases and the V segment lost 5 bases, leaving 11 bases of the junction unmatched. This CDR3 spans 16 amino acids. CDR1 is SGHTA, CDR2 FQGNSA, per germline. The CDR3 is CASSTTPDRGTETQYF. Here the CDR3 DNA reads TGTGCCAGCAGCACAACCCCGGACAGGGGTACAGAGACCCAGTACTTC.

The J gene is TRBJ2-6, the V gene TRBV6-1, with TRBD1 matching over 8 bases. The CDR3 spans 15 residues. The germline V gene has CDR1 MNHNS and CDR2 SASEGT. After removal of 1 base from V and 13 bases from J, the junction contained 9 bases not matched to a gene. CDR3 DNA: TGTGCCAGCAGTGAAGTGGCAGGGGGCTCAGGAGTCCTGACTTTC. Residues: CASSEVAGGSGVLTF.

This clonotype was observed a handful of times. This chain uses TRBV27 with TRBJ2-5; D is unresolved. Germline V gene sequence: CDR1 MNHEY, CDR2 SMNVEV (reference sequence). V shed 3 bases and J shed 11 bases, with 16 bases lying between them. The length of the CDR3 is 13 residues. This CDR3 reads CASSFRAGSEQYF. CDR3 sequence (DNA): TGTGCCAGCAGTTTTCGGGCAGGTTCTGAGCAGTACTTC.

The count of this clonotype is one. DNA of the CDR3: TGTGCCAGCAGCACAGGGGGCAAGCACGAGCAGTACTTC. This codes for CASSTGGKHEQYF. The chain links TRBV7-2 to TRBJ2-7; 9 nucleotides line up with TRBD1. The ends lost 5 bases at V and 5 bases at J; junction bases unmatched: 4. The CDR3 consists of 13 residues. Germline V lookup: CDR1 SGHTA, CDR2 FQGNSA.

Only a few counts were recorded for this clonotype. The V and J genes are TRBV7-2 and TRBJ2-1, with 11 positions matching TRBD2. CDR3 size: 15 residues. Germline CDR1 reads SGHTA; CDR2 reads FQGNSA. V trimming: 4 bases; J trimming: 7 bases; junction bases outside the gene matches: 6. CDR3 sequence reads: CASSSAGLAANEQFF. The CDR3 DNA sequence: TGTGCCAGCAGCTCGGCGGGACTAGCGGCAAATGAGCAGTTCTTC.

This clonotype showed up just a few times. The chain links TRBV27 to TRBJ2-7, with D possibly being TRBD1 (5 bases). Germline-derived CDR1 and CDR2 are MNHEY and SMNVEV (reference sequence). The V gene lost 1 base and the J gene lost 5 bases, with 18 bases spanning the gap. The CDR3 is made up of 16 amino acids. CDR3 sequence (DNA): TGTGCCAGCAGTTTATTCTCCCGCCCAGGGTTGGACGAGCAGTACTTC. It yields the protein CASSLFSRPGLDEQYF.

V and J are TRBV28 and TRBJ1-5; perhaps TRBD1 as D (6 bases). This CDR3 is 14 amino acids long. The germline V and J ends were trimmed by 8 bases and 9 bases, with 20 bases remaining between them. The germline CDR1 and CDR2 sequences are MDHEN and SYDVKM. The CDR3 region has the DNA TGTGCCAGCCAAAAGGGGGGAACAGATCGGCCCCAGCATTTT. Protein sequence: CASQKGGTDRPQHF. The full variable domain, with the rest looked up from reference TRBV28 and TRBJ1-5, is DVKVTQSSRYLVKRTGEKVFLECVQDMDHENMFWYRQDPGLGLRLIYFSYDVKMKEKGDIPEGYSVSREKKERFSLILESASTNQTSMYLCASQKGGTDRPQHFGDGTRLSIL.

This clonotype came up a few times. The chain combines TRBV10-3 with TRBJ2-7; the D is unclear. V lost 6 bases, J lost 7 bases, and 10 bases lay in between. Germline V gene sequence: CDR1 ENHRY, CDR2 SYGVKD. This CDR3 is 11 amino acids long. The CDR3 region is CAIRMTDEQYF. The CDR3 nucleotides read TGTGCCATCAGAATGACCGATGAGCAGTACTTC.

The DNA of the CDR3 is TGTGCCAGCAGCTCGGGTGGATACGATCAGCCCCAGCATTTT. Protein: CASSSGGYDQPQHF. The chain recombines TRBV7-9 with TRBJ1-5; no firm D call. In germline, CDR1 is SEHNR, CDR2 FQNEAQ (reference sequence). The ends were cut back, 4 bases at V and 5 bases at J, with 12 bases in the middle. This CDR3 contains 14 residues.

The chain uses TRBV27 and TRBJ2-5; D may be TRBD1 (5 bases). Germline V gene sequence: CDR1 MNHEY, CDR2 SMNVEV (reference sequence). Trimming removed 9 bases from V and 5 bases from J, with 22 bases in between. The CDR3 is made up of 15 amino acids. CDR3 amino acids: CASTPRLNRRETQYF. The CDR3 DNA reads TGTGCCAGTACTCCGCGATTAAACAGGCGGGAGACCCAGTACTTC.

The chain links TRBV6-5 to TRBJ2-4; D tentatively fits TRBD1 or TRBD2 (6 bases each). Germline values: CDR1 MNHEY, CDR2 SVGAGI. CDR3 length equals 15 residues. V gave up 0 bases and J gave up 7 bases, with 13 bases separating them. The chain's CDR3 is CASSYSIQGGNIQYF. In nucleotides, the CDR3 is TGTGCCAGCAGTTACTCGATACAGGGAGGTAACATTCAGTACTTC.

As for this clonotype: One end of the junction does not line up with germline, which may come from a read error. V is TRBV6-2 or TRBV6-3 and J is TRBJ2-6, with a possible D match to TRBD1 (6 bases). Germline CDR1 MNHEY, CDR2 SVGEGT. The CDR3 totals 15 residues. The CDR3 nucleotides are TGTGCCAGCAATTACCCAGGGGATGGGGCCAACGTCCTGACTTTC. Its protein product is CASNYPGDGANVLTF.

CDR3 loop: CASYAGATNEKLFF. The CDR3 DNA sequence: TGTGCCAGCTACGCGGGTGCAACTAATGAAAAACTGTTTTTT. The gene calls are TRBV12-3 or TRBV12-4 and TRBJ1-4; D call uncertain. The CDR3 has 14 residues. Trimming shortened V by 8 bases and J by 0 bases, and 10 bases separated the two germline ends.

The chain links TRBV5-1 to TRBJ2-3, with 8 bases aligning to TRBD1. CDR3 length: 15 residues. CDR1 is SGHRS, CDR2 YFSETQ, per germline. Losses at the gene ends were 1 base for V and 5 bases for J; bases not matched to a gene: 6. The CDR3 region is CASSLRGTGGDTQYF. In nucleotides, the CDR3 is TGCGCCAGCAGCTTGAGAGGGACAGGCGGAGATACGCAGTATTTT.

The chain links TRBV12-3 or TRBV12-4 to TRBJ2-7, with a possible D match to TRBD1 (5 bases). The V end lost 0 bases, the J end lost 1 base, and 10 bases lay between the germline ends. This CDR3 has 15 amino acids. The CDR3 sequence: CASSLASQGSYEQYF. CDR3 coding DNA: TGTGCCAGCAGTTTAGCGAGTCAGGGTTCCTACGAGCAGTACTTC.

This clonotype has just a few counts. The J gene is TRBJ2-1, the V gene TRBV20-1, with D perhaps matching TRBD2 (5 bases). The CDR3 loop spans 15 amino acids. CDR1 is DFQATT and CDR2 is SNEGSKA in the germline V gene (reference sequence). V shed 0 bases and J shed 8 bases, with 17 bases lying between them. CDR3 residues: CSARDSKGAWHEQFF. The CDR3 DNA sequence: TGCAGTGCTAGAGACTCCAAGGGAGCCTGGCATGAGCAGTTCTTC.

The chain carries TRBV9 and TRBJ2-7, with TRBD1 as a possible D gene (8 bases). This CDR3 contains 15 residues. CDR1 is SGDLS and CDR2 is YYNGEE in the germline V gene. V was pared by 3 bases and J by 4 bases, with 17 bases between. The DNA of the CDR3 is TGTGCCAGCAGCGAGGGAGGGACAGGAGAATACGAGCAGTACTTC. It codes for CASSEGGTGEYEQYF.